This T cell receptor (beta chain) stems from a study of T cells in Graves' hyperthyroidism and ophthalmopathy. Authors of the study amplified TCR beta CDR3 regions from RNA transcripts. Carried out on the TCR CDR3, a first-round RT-PCR used the HTBI primer set. MiXCR, applied by TCRdb to the multiplex PCR reads, yields one record per CDR3 protein. The data hold around 620,000 distinct CDR3 sequences, with around 16% observed a single time. This clonotype has ten or more counts. The germline CDR1 and CDR2 sequences are MNHEY and SMNVEV (reference sequence). Between the trimmed V and J ends, which lost 5 bases and 0 bases, there was a span of 8 bases. The CDR3 is 13 amino acids.

The receptor comes from a woman under 40 with Graves' hyperthyroidism. The chain carries TRBV27 and TRBJ2-7; no reliable D call. Specimen: blood. Here the CDR3 DNA reads TGTGCCAGCAGTACCGACCTCTCCTACGAGCAGTACTTC. Protein: CASSTDLSYEQYF.